Listed below are T cell receptor beta chains from one sample, sequenced in a study of human T cells and chemical hapten exposure. Using its own MiXCR run on the RACE reads, TCRdb lists one record per CDR3 protein. This table has about 120,000 distinct CDR3 sequences, around 10% appearing once. The sample here was whole blood, taken in connection with sensitization to the hapten diphenylcyclopropenone (DPC). The receptors come from a woman aged 45-59 years with alopecia areata. Some clones in this sample may be carry-over from other donors' samples. Each CDR3 is given with its conserved first and last residue. The D gene is left open where the match is weak. Clone size, where shown, is once, few, many, or a class for clones that have expanded.

cdr3_length	d_call	v_call	clone_size	j_call	cdr3_nt	cdr3_aa
16	NA	TRBV18	once	TRBJ1-3	TGTGCCAGCTCACCGGACCCTTCTCTCTCTGGAAACACCATATATTTT	CASSPDPSLSGNTIYF
13	NA	TRBV6-6	few	TRBJ1-1	TGTGCCAGCACTGCTCAGGGAAGTACTGAAGCTTTCTTT	CASTAQGSTEAFF
12	NA	TRBV20-1	NA	TRBJ2-1	TGCAGTGCTTCTAGGCAATACAATGAGCAGTTCTTC	CSASRQYNEQFF
13	NA	TRBV12-3/TRBV12-4	NA	TRBJ2-1	TGTGCCAGCAGCCGGGGGCCCTACAATGAGCAGTTCTTC	CASSRGPYNEQFF
15	TRBD2	TRBV11-2	NA	TRBJ2-3	TGTGCCAGCAGCTTAGGGGGAGGGCCCACAGATACGCAGTATTTT	CASSLGGGPTDTQYF
15	TRBD1	TRBV28	NA	TRBJ2-7	TGTGCCAGCAGTCCGACAGGGTCCCCCGGTTACGAGCAGTACTTC	CASSPTGSPGYEQYF
15	TRBD1	TRBV12-3/TRBV12-4	many	TRBJ2-1	TGTGCCAGCAGACGCGGGACAGGGGTAAGGAATGAGCAGTTCTTC	CASRRGTGVRNEQFF
13	NA	TRBV20-1	NA	TRBJ2-7	TGCAGTGCTAGGTCTTCCCTCTCCTACGAGCAGTACTTC	CSARSSLSYEQYF
14	TRBD2	TRBV20-1	many	TRBJ2-7	TGCAGTGCTACCCTAGCGGGCCCTTCCTACGAGCAGTACTTC	CSATLAGPSYEQYF
15	TRBD2	TRBV10-3	NA	TRBJ2-3	TGTGCCATCATGGCTAGCGGGGGCTTCACAGATACGCAGTATTTT	CAIMASGGFTDTQYF
14	TRBD1	TRBV2	many	TRBJ1-1	TGTGCCAGCAGCATGGACAGGGGGTTGACTGAAGCTTTCTTT	CASSMDRGLTEAFF
13	NA	TRBV5-4	NA	TRBJ2-5	TGTGCCAGCACGAGCGGAGTACAAGAGACCCAGTACTTC	CASTSGVQETQYF
17	TRBD1	TRBV5-1	many	TRBJ1-2	TGCGCCAGCAGCCGCACAGGGGGCGATTATGCTAACTATGGCTACACCTTC	CASSRTGGDYANYGYTF
15	NA	TRBV12-3/TRBV12-4	many	TRBJ2-7	TGTGCCAGCAGCTTCGCGGAGGGGGGTATTAACGAGCAGTACTTC	CASSFAEGGINEQYF
15	NA	TRBV11-2	many	TRBJ2-2	TGTGCCAGCAGGAGGGGGGCGCAGGTCACCGGGGAGCTGTTTTTT	CASRRGAQVTGELFF
13	NA	TRBV24-1	many	TRBJ1-2	TGTGCCACCAGTGATCCCGCTATACGTGGCTACACCTTC	CATSDPAIRGYTF
15	NA	TRBV6-1	NA	TRBJ2-7	TGTGCCAGCAGCGGCCCAGGACAGACCTCCTACGAGCAGTACTTC	CASSGPGQTSYEQYF
15	NA	TRBV7-6	many	TRBJ2-1	TGTGCCAGCAGCTCCTTCTCCTTAGCGAGCCATGAGCAGTTCTTC	CASSSFSLASHEQFF
16	NA	TRBV7-9	NA	TRBJ2-1	TGTGCCAGCAGCCCCCCCGGGCTACTTTCCTACAATGAGCAGTTCTTC	CASSPPGLLSYNEQFF
15	NA	TRBV6-4	many	TRBJ1-5	TGTGCCAGCAGTGGATCGGCCCCCGGGCGTCAGCCCCAGCATTTT	CASSGSAPGRQPQHF
14	TRBD1	TRBV29-1	NA	TRBJ1-1	TGCAGTGCTAGACTAGGGACAGCAGACACTGAAGCTTTCTTT	CSARLGTADTEAFF
14	NA	TRBV7-6	many	TRBJ2-7	TGTGCCAGCAGCTTAGCTGGGGCCACCTACGAGCAGTACTTC	CASSLAGATYEQYF
14	NA	TRBV18	many	TRBJ2-2	TGTGCCAGCTCACCACCGGCTGGGGCCGGGGAGCTGTTTTTT	CASSPPAGAGELFF
12	NA	TRBV21-1	few	TRBJ2-5	TGTGCCAGCAGCGAGGGGGAGCAGGAGACGTACTTC	CASSEGEQETYF
16	TRBD1	TRBV7-8	few	TRBJ1-1	TGTGCCAGCAGCCTCAGCCAGACAGGGATGAACACTGAAGCTTTCTTT	CASSLSQTGMNTEAFF
18	NA	TRBV7-9	NA	TRBJ2-5	TGTGCCAGCAGCCCTCCGACTCCTCTGCAAAGGCGGCAAGAGACCCAGTACTTC	CASSPPTPLQRRQETQYF
15	NA	TRBV9	many	TRBJ2-5	TGTGCCAGCAGCGTAGTTGGGACTTCCCAAGAGACCCAGTACTTC	CASSVVGTSQETQYF
15	NA	TRBV12-3/TRBV12-4	many	TRBJ2-7	TGTGCCAGCAGTTTAAAGAGGTACCGAGTATACGAGCAGTACTTC	CASSLKRYRVYEQYF
15	TRBD1	TRBV29-1	many	TRBJ1-5	TGCAGCGTAGCTTCGGGACAGGCTAGCAATCAGCCCCAGCATTTT	CSVASGQASNQPQHF
15	NA	TRBV27	NA	TRBJ2-3	TGTGCCAGCAGTACGCCGGACAAGCTCACAGATACGCAGTATTTT	CASSTPDKLTDTQYF
14	NA	TRBV6-2/TRBV6-3	many	TRBJ1-5	TGTGCCAGCAGTTACGCGTCCGGGAATCAGCCCCAGCATTTT	CASSYASGNQPQHF
14	TRBD1	TRBV6-6	few	TRBJ2-7	TGTGCCAGCAGTCCTTGGACAGGGCCCTACGAGCAGTACTTC	CASSPWTGPYEQYF
13	NA	TRBV6-2/TRBV6-3	NA	TRBJ1-1	TGTGCCAGCGGAGGGGTCTTTAGGACTGAAGCTTTCTTT	CASGGVFRTEAFF
15	NA	TRBV11-2	few	TRBJ2-3	TGTGCCAGCAGCCTGCGCCAATCTAGCACAGATACGCAGTATTTT	CASSLRQSSTDTQYF
16	TRBD2	TRBV6-6	many	TRBJ2-3	TGTGCCAGCAGTTCGAGACTAGCGGTAGGCACAGATACGCAGTATTTT	CASSSRLAVGTDTQYF
15	TRBD2	TRBV4-3	few	TRBJ2-3	TGCGCCAGCAGCGGGCAGCGGGGAGGGGCGGATACGCAGTATTTT	CASSGQRGGADTQYF
11	NA	TRBV28	NA	TRBJ2-1	TGTGCCAGCAGGGCCCTCGGCCGTAAGTTCTTC	CASRALGRKFF
15	NA	TRBV9	few	TRBJ1-1	TGTGCCAGCAGCGTAGGGGGGACGGTGAACACTGAAGCTTTCTTT	CASSVGGTVNTEAFF
16	NA	TRBV12-3/TRBV12-4	many	TRBJ1-1	TGTGCCAGCCCTCCCCCCAGAGACAGATTGAACACTGAAGCTTTCTTT	CASPPPRDRLNTEAFF
14	NA	TRBV9	NA	TRBJ2-1	TGTGCCAGCAGCGCTAGGGGGGACTACAATGAGCAGTTCTTC	CASSARGDYNEQFF
17	TRBD2	TRBV9	many	TRBJ2-3	TGTGCCAGCAGCGTAGGGACTAGCGGGGGACTCACAGATACGCAGTATTTT	CASSVGTSGGLTDTQYF
14	NA	TRBV7-9	few	TRBJ2-3	TGTGCCATCGAGAGTGGGGCGGGCACAGATACGCAGTATTTT	CAIESGAGTDTQYF
13	NA	TRBV6-6	many	TRBJ1-4	TGTGCCAGCAGGCTGACGGGAGAAGAAAAACTGTTTTTT	CASRLTGEEKLFF
14	TRBD1	TRBV7-2	NA	TRBJ1-6	TGTGCCAGCAGCTTAGTTAGACAGGGTTCACCCCTCCACTTT	CASSLVRQGSPLHF
15	NA	TRBV7-2	many	TRBJ2-7	TGTGCCAGCAGCTTAGCACCCCGGACAGTCTACGAGCAGTACTTC	CASSLAPRTVYEQYF
12	NA	TRBV2	few	TRBJ2-4	TGTGCCAGCAGTGAAGAATTGCCTAAAATGTACTTC	CASSEELPKMYF